This entry features one T cell receptor beta chain sequence. The antigen remains undetermined. Per germline, CDR1 SGHRS and CDR2 YFSETQ. Trimming stripped 0 bases from V and 3 bases from J, with 6 bases between. The CDR3 length is 13 residues. Researchers report immunoSEQ v3.0 was run at survey level. Measured with immunoSEQ multiplex PCR; TCRdb has only the in-frame clones, and not every one. The profile shows some 10,000 clones, approximately 79% of them singletons. The sample belongs to a study of long-term antiretroviral therapy in people with HIV. Study context: By about a decade, the earliest samples predate the 2015 immediate-ART recommendation. Study-level points and caveats: The study found that diversity rose after ART but stayed below transplant donor controls.

The TCR sequence derives from a man aged 50 or older with HIV. The J gene is TRBJ1-1, the V gene TRBV5-1, with D possibly being TRBD1 (5 bases). The sample was unsorted PBMCs, taken roughly 7 years after starting antiretroviral therapy. CDR3 amino acids: CASSLGGDTEAFF. Written as DNA, the CDR3 is TGCGCCAGCAGCTTGGGGGGGGACACTGAAGCTTTCTTT.